Each of the 22 T cell receptor beta chains below was sequenced from the same sample in a study of monozygotic twins with cystic fibrosis. Assay used: immunoSEQ multiplex PCR; TCRdb lists only in-frame clones, some missing. The sample shows some 32,000 clones, 96% of them seen only once. The sequenced sample was blood. These receptors were collected from a girl aged 2 to 10 with cystic fibrosis.

V usage is TRBV5-1 and J usage is TRBJ2-7, with a possible D match to TRBD2 (6 bases). With 0 bases removed from V and 3 bases from J, the gap between germline ends came to 16 bases. This CDR3 has 16 amino acids. Looked up from germline, CDR1 is SGHRS and CDR2 is YFSETQ. The CDR3 reads CASSLVSGVGSYEQYF. The DNA of the CDR3 is TGCGCCAGCAGCTTGGTATCGGGGGTGGGGAGCTACGAGCAGTACTTC.

This sequence joins TRBV7-7 and TRBJ2-7; TRBD2 agrees at 9 bases. The CDR3 is 15 residues long. The germline CDR1 and CDR2 sequences are SSHAT and FNYEAQ (reference sequence). The trim removed 4 bases at V and 6 bases at J, leaving 10 bases unmatched. The CDR3 spells CASSSGLALCTEQYF. The DNA for the CDR3 is TGTGCCAGCAGCTCAGGACTAGCGCTATGTACCGAGCAGTACTTC.

The J gene is TRBJ1-2, the V gene TRBV19, with no clear D. The CDR3 totals 13 residues. Trimming stripped 6 bases from V and 5 bases from J, with 13 bases between. The V gene's germline CDR1 is LNHDA and CDR2 SQIVND (reference sequence). The CDR3 is CASSDVASYGYTF. Here the CDR3 DNA reads TGTGCCAGTAGCGACGTCGCCTCTTATGGCTACACCTTC.

This clone was observed a single time. The chain couples TRBV15 to TRBJ1-2; D possibly corresponds to TRBD1 (5 bases). Looked up from germline, CDR1 is LNHNV and CDR2 is YYDKDF (reference sequence). V lost 4 bases and J 8 bases, leaving 8 bases between the germline ends. This CDR3 region has 11 residues. The CDR3 loop reads CATSTGGGYTF. In nucleotides, the CDR3 is TGTGCCACCAGCACCGGGGGGGGCTACACCTTC. The full variable domain, in which reference TRBV15 and TRBJ1-2 provide the parts outside the CDR3, is DAMVIQNPRYQVTQFGKPVTLSCSQTLNHNVMYWYQQKSSQAPKLLFHYYDKDFNNEADTPDNFQSRRPNTSFCFLDIRSPGLGDTAMYLCATSTGGGYTFGSGTRLTVV.

This chain connects TRBV2 to TRBJ1-2, with D possibly being TRBD1 (6 bases). The CDR3 spans 14 residues. Germline V gene data show CDR1 as SNHLY and CDR2 as FYNNEI. Trimming stripped 7 bases from V and 1 base from J, with 13 bases between. This chain's CDR3 is CASTTTGLNYGYTF. CDR3 DNA: TGTGCCAGCACTACGACAGGTCTTAACTATGGCTACACCTTC. Filled out from reference TRBV2 and TRBJ1-2, the complete variable domain reads EPEVTQTPSHQVTQMGQEVILRCVPISNHLYFYWYRQILGQKVEFLVSFYNNEISEKSEIFDDQFSVERPDGSNFTLKIRSTKLEDSAMYFCASTTTGLNYGYTFGSGTRLTVV.

The DNA for the CDR3 is TGCGCCAGCAGTCAAAGCCAGGGGTGGCTAGCGGGATGGACAGATACGCAGTATTTT. Amino acids: CASSQSQGWLAGWTDTQYF. The chain combines TRBV23-1 with TRBJ2-3; 9 nucleotides align to TRBD2. TRBV23-1 qualifies as an ORF whose function is uncertain. V trimming: 2 bases; J trimming: 3 bases; junction bases outside the gene matches: 15. The CDR3 is made up of 19 amino acids.

The chain combines TRBV7-2 with TRBJ1-5, with D perhaps matching TRBD1 (5 bases). The V end was cut by 5 bases, the J end by 1 base, with 15 bases between. The CDR3 has 16 amino acids. Germline CDR1 is SGHTA and CDR2 is FQGNSA. The CDR3 coding sequence is TGTGCCAGCAGCACAGGTCGGGAAGTCAGCAATCAGCCCCAGCATTTT. The encoded protein is CASSTGREVSNQPQHF.

The chain's CDR3 is CASSSGAQTYEQYF. In DNA form, the CDR3 reads TGTGCCAGCAGTTCGGGGGCGCAAACCTACGAGCAGTACTTC. The gene calls are TRBV27 and TRBJ2-7; possibly TRBD1 or TRBD2 for D (6 bases each). V shed 4 bases and J shed 2 bases, with 12 bases lying between them. The CDR3 consists of 14 residues. Looked up from germline, CDR1 is MNHEY and CDR2 is SMNVEV (reference sequence).

The chain carries TRBV25-1 and TRBJ1-1; possible D gene TRBD1, 5 bases. V was clipped by 3 bases and J by 1 base, with 12 bases between them. CDR3 size: 15 residues. Germline CDR1 and CDR2: MGHDK and SYGVNS. CDR3: CASSEGQRSNTEAFF. CDR3 DNA: TGTGCCAGCAGTGAGGGGCAGAGATCGAACACTGAAGCTTTCTTT. The variable domain in full, completed from reference TRBV25-1 and TRBJ1-1, reads EADIYQTPRYLVIGTGKKITLECSQTMGHDKMYWYQQDPGMELHLIHYSYGVNSTEKGDLSSESTVSRIRTEHFPLTLESARPSHTSQYLCASSEGQRSNTEAFFGQGTRLTVV.

This rearrangement joins TRBV4-2 to TRBJ1-1, with D possibly being TRBD1 (5 bases). Germline V gene lookup returns CDR1 LGHNA and CDR2 YNFKEQ. The length of the CDR3 is 12 residues. V lost 0 bases, J lost 7 bases, and 6 bases lay in between. The CDR3 region is CASSQERGEAFF. CDR3 in DNA: TGTGCCAGCAGCCAAGAGAGGGGTGAAGCTTTCTTT.

The chain is built from TRBV27 and TRBJ1-1, with D maybe TRBD1 (6 bases). The CDR3 loop spans 14 amino acids. The germline gives CDR1 MNHEY, CDR2 SMNVEV (reference sequence). V shed 6 bases and J shed 1 base, with 12 bases lying between them. Written as DNA, the CDR3 is TGTGCCAGCAGGAAGGCAGGGGCGAACACTGAAGCTTTCTTT. Translated, it gives CASRKAGANTEAFF.

The rearrangement joins TRBV11-2 to TRBJ2-2; no clear D. The CDR3 consists of 17 residues. The germline gives CDR1 SGHAT, CDR2 FQNNGV. With 5 bases removed from V and 0 bases from J, the gap between germline ends came to 16 bases. CDR3 region: CASSKLRASANTGELFF. In DNA form, the CDR3 reads TGTGCCAGCAGCAAACTCCGGGCGTCCGCGAACACCGGGGAGCTGTTTTTT.

The rearrangement links TRBV29-1 to TRBJ2-7; 8 bases are a match to TRBD1. Per the germline V gene, CDR1 is SQVTM and CDR2 is ANQGSEA. The J segment lost 7 bases and the V segment lost 0 bases, leaving 5 bases of the junction unmatched. This CDR3 contains 13 residues. This chain's CDR3 is CSVEDQGAREQYF. The CDR3, as DNA: TGCAGCGTTGAAGATCAGGGGGCAAGGGAGCAGTACTTC.

This chain connects TRBV7-9 to TRBJ2-7; TRBD1 aligns across 7 bases. Germline V gene lookup returns CDR1 SEHNR and CDR2 FQNEAQ (reference sequence). This CDR3 is 13 amino acids long. Losses at the gene ends were 5 bases for V and 5 bases for J; bases not matched to a gene: 6. CDR3 sequence: CASSPRDSHEQYF. Written as DNA, the CDR3 is TGTGCCAGCAGCCCTAGGGACAGTCACGAGCAGTACTTC.

This clone was picked up one time. This rearrangement joins TRBV11-2 to TRBJ2-7; tentative D call: TRBD2 (5 bases). The germline V gene has CDR1 SGHAT and CDR2 FQNNGV. V lost 7 bases and J lost 2, with 12 bases in between. There are 13 residues in the CDR3. This chain's CDR3 is CASTWTGTYEQYF. CDR3 DNA sequence: TGTGCCAGCACCTGGACTGGGACCTACGAGCAGTACTTC. Full variable domain (remainder filled in from reference TRBV11-2 and TRBJ2-7): EAGVAQSPRYKIIEKRQSVAFWCNPISGHATLYWYQQILGQGPKLLIQFQNNGVVDDSQLPKDRFSAERLKGVDSTLKIQPAKLEDSAVYLCASTWTGTYEQYFGPGTRLTVT.

The rearrangement links TRBV30 to TRBJ1-3; 10 nucleotides match TRBD1. This CDR3 is 13 amino acids long. V lost 2 bases and J lost 8; bases outside the gene matches: 3. Germline V gives CDR1 GTSNPN, CDR2 SVGIG (reference sequence). The CDR3 is CAWSRDRGDTIYF. DNA of the CDR3: TGTGCCTGGAGTCGGGACAGGGGAGACACCATATATTTT.

J is TRBJ2-1 and V is TRBV29-1; D is perhaps TRBD2 (5 bases). Germline V lookup: CDR1 SQVTM, CDR2 ANQGSEA. This CDR3 spans 12 amino acids. V was pared by 3 bases and J by 10 bases, with 13 bases between. The CDR3 DNA reads TGCAGCGTTGAGTACCGAACGGGGGAGCAGTTCTTC. Translation: CSVEYRTGEQFF.

V and J are TRBV5-6 and TRBJ1-1; 7 nucleotides line up with TRBD1. Per germline, CDR1 SGHDT and CDR2 YYEEEE. The V gene end was trimmed by 0 bases and the J gene end by 0 bases; junction bases not matched to a gene: 5. This CDR3 has 16 residues. The DNA for the CDR3 is TGTGCCAGCAGCTTGGGACAGGGAGTGATGAACACTGAAGCTTTCTTT. Amino acid sequence: CASSLGQGVMNTEAFF.

This clone was counted once. The rearrangement joins TRBV2 to TRBJ2-3, with 9 bases aligning to TRBD2. The V gene's germline CDR1 is SNHLY and CDR2 FYNNEI. After removal of 0 bases from V and 0 bases from J, the junction contained 4 bases not matched to a gene. This CDR3 has 17 residues. The CDR3 loop reads CASSEARLAESTDTQYF. In DNA, the CDR3 is TGTGCCAGCAGTGAAGCTAGACTAGCGGAGAGCACAGATACGCAGTATTTT.

This sequence joins TRBV7-9 and TRBJ1-1; 7 bases agree with TRBD1. The CDR3 loop spans 15 amino acids. Trimming removed 4 bases from V and 3 bases from J; junction bases left unmatched: 8. The V gene's germline CDR1 is SEHNR and CDR2 FQNEAQ (reference sequence). Written as DNA, the CDR3 is TGTGCCAGCAGCTCTCCCGGAGGGGGCTACACTGAAGCTTTCTTT. The encoded protein is CASSSPGGGYTEAFF.

The J gene is TRBJ2-1, the V gene TRBV27, with D maybe TRBD1 (6 bases). Germline CDR1 is MNHEY and CDR2 is SMNVEV (reference sequence). This CDR3 is 13 amino acids long. V dropped 5 bases and J dropped 4 bases, with 9 bases sitting between them. CDR3 sequence: CASSPQGYNEQFF. The CDR3 DNA reads as TGTGCCAGCAGTCCACAGGGATACAATGAGCAGTTCTTC.

CDR3 DNA: TGTGCCAGCAATGCGGTGGGGGGGGCGAGAAATCAGCCCCAGCATTTT. Translation: CASNAVGGARNQPQHF. J is TRBJ1-5 and V is TRBV27; possible D gene TRBD1, 6 bases. Germline loops: CDR1 MNHEY, CDR2 SMNVEV (reference sequence). The CDR3 loop spans 16 amino acids. The ends were cut back, 7 bases at V and 4 bases at J, with 20 bases in the middle.